This TCR beta chain is from a study of T cells in Graves' hyperthyroidism and ophthalmopathy. Amplified TCR beta CDR3 regions came from RNA transcripts. RT-PCR in the first round (using the HTBI primer set) targeted the TCR CDR3. TCRdb re-called the multiplex PCR reads with MiXCR, one entry per CDR3 protein. The sample lists approximately 600,000 distinct CDR3 sequences, approximately 15% occurring once. V was trimmed by 0 bases and J by 10 bases, leaving 12 bases between them. The CDR3 runs 13 residues. The chain links TRBV12-3 or TRBV12-4 to TRBJ2-5; D is uncertain. The receptor was isolated from a woman aged 25 to 45 with Graves' hyperthyroidism that later progressed to Graves' ophthalmopathy. The sample consisted of blood. CDR3 sequence: CASSLAQRLGQYF. The CDR3 nucleotides read TGTGCCAGCAGTTTAGCCCAGCGCCTGGGCCAGTACTTC.